These T cell receptor beta chains were read from a single sample in a study of Ad26.COV2.S vaccination and SARS-CoV-2 variants. Clones were sequenced by immunoSEQ multiplex PCR, and TCRdb holds only the in-frame ones, with some missing. Among approximately 140,000 clones, 86% were seen once, and the ten largest hold 5%. Sequenced here: peripheral blood, sampled after recovery from COVID-19. These receptors were obtained from a human donor who had recovered from COVID-19. Both conserved end residues are part of each CDR3. A D gene is named only where the DNA matches it firmly. Size tells how often a clone was seen (once, few, many) or the class of an expanded clone, and some rows leave it out.

J	size	D	V	CDR3	DNA
TRBJ2-5	once	NA	TRBV9	CASSTGGSETQYF	TGTGCCAGCAGCACTGGAGGGTCGGAGACCCAGTACTTC
TRBJ2-2	NA	NA	TRBV19	CASSIFEGKVTGELFF	TGTGCCAGTAGTATATTTGAGGGGAAGGTCACCGGGGAGCTGTTTTTT
TRBJ1-5	NA	NA	TRBV6-1	CASSEQGWGNQPQHF	TGTGCCAGCAGTGAACAGGGTTGGGGCAATCAGCCCCAGCATTTT
TRBJ2-7	NA	NA	TRBV19	CASSRLLTHPYEQYF	TGTGCCAGTAGTAGGCTGCTCACCCACCCATATGAGCAGTACTTC
TRBJ1-1	once	TRBD1	TRBV11-2	CASSSLPEQGLTEAFF	TGTGCCAGCAGCTCGCTACCGGAACAGGGGTTAACTGAAGCTTTCTTT
TRBJ2-1	NA	NA	TRBV2	CASSVLDEFSSYNEQFF	TGTGCCAGCAGTGTGTTGGACGAATTCAGCTCCTACAATGAGCAGTTCTTC
TRBJ2-3	few	TRBD1	TRBV30	CAWTPSTTGGSPTDTQYF	TGTGCCTGGACCCCGTCGACCACAGGGGGCTCCCCGACAGATACGCAGTATTTT
TRBJ2-3	NA	NA	TRBV7-7	CASSSGASTDTQYF	TGTGCTAGCAGCTCAGGGGCTAGCACAGATACGCAGTATTTT
TRBJ2-5	NA	TRBD2	TRBV5-4	CASSLGLAGGETQYF	TGTGCCAGCAGCTTAGGACTAGCGGGGGGAGAGACCCAGTACTTC
TRBJ1-3	NA	NA	TRBV6-6	CASSAAGNTIYF	TGTGCCAGCAGCGCCGCTGGAAACACCATATATTTT
TRBJ2-3	NA	NA	TRBV18	CASSPRGPKDTQYF	TGTGCCAGCTCACCCCGGGGGCCGAAAGATACGCAGTATTTT
TRBJ1-5	NA	NA	TRBV18	CASSPSLGNQPQHF	TGTGCCAGCTCACCAAGCCTAGGAAATCAGCCCCAGCATTTT
TRBJ2-7	NA	NA	TRBV19	CASSGQFGGYEQYF	TGTGCCAGTAGTGGCCAATTCGGGGGCTACGAGCAGTACTTC
TRBJ2-1	NA	NA	TRBV10-3	CAISTAPEDEQFF	TGTGCCATCAGCACTGCCCCTGAGGATGAGCAGTTCTTC
TRBJ2-5	once	NA	TRBV28	CASSLGVQPQETQYF	TGTGCCAGCAGTTTGGGGGTTCAACCACAAGAGACCCAGTACTTC
TRBJ2-3	NA	NA	TRBV5-6	CASSLGRRADTQYF	TGTGCCAGCAGCTTAGGGCGGCGCGCAGATACGCAGTATTTT
TRBJ1-6	NA	NA	TRBV27	CASRQGWNSPLHF	TGTGCCAGCAGACAGGGCTGGAATTCACCCCTCCACTTT
TRBJ2-1	NA	NA	TRBV29-1	CSVDKDPYNEQFF	TGCAGCGTTGACAAGGATCCCTACAATGAGCAGTTCTTC
TRBJ1-5	NA	NA	TRBV5-4	CASSLDPGENQPQHF	TGTGCCAGCAGCTTGGATCCAGGGGAGAATCAGCCCCAGCATTTT
TRBJ1-3	NA	TRBD1	TRBV7-2	CASSSRQGVSGNTIYF	TGTGCCAGCAGCTCCCGACAGGGCGTGTCTGGAAACACCATATATTTT
TRBJ1-2	NA	NA	TRBV19	CASSPIRTSYGYTF	TGTGCCAGTAGCCCAATCCGGACCTCTTATGGCTACACCTTC
TRBJ2-7	NA	NA	TRBV6-2/TRBV6-3	CASSFLGLVDHEQYF	TGTGCCAGCAGTTTTCTCGGACTGGTGGATCACGAGCAGTACTTC
TRBJ1-1	once	NA	TRBV5-1	CASSFEGAWTEAFF	TGCGCCAGCAGCTTTGAGGGCGCGTGGACTGAAGCTTTCTTT
TRBJ1-5	few	TRBD1	TRBV5-1	CASSPGTGGTQPQHF	TGCGCCAGCAGTCCCGGGACAGGGGGAACTCAGCCCCAGCATTTT
TRBJ2-7	NA	TRBD1	TRBV10-3	CAITRDRTYEQYF	TGTGCCATCACCAGGGACAGGACCTACGAGCAGTACTTC
TRBJ2-1	few	TRBD2	TRBV3-1/TRBV3-2	CASSPSGGNEQFF	TGTGCCAGCAGCCCAAGCGGGGGTAATGAGCAGTTCTTC
TRBJ1-2	NA	NA	TRBV5-1	CASREQGRGGYTF	TGCGCCAGCAGAGAGCAGGGGCGCGGTGGCTACACCTTC
TRBJ1-3	few	NA	TRBV5-1	CASSLAPVTGNTIYF	TGCGCCAGCAGCTTGGCTCCAGTGACTGGAAACACCATATATTTT
TRBJ1-5	NA	NA	TRBV28	CASRLYNQPQHF	TGTGCCAGCAGACTGTACAATCAGCCCCAGCATTTT
TRBJ2-3	NA	NA	TRBV15	CATSRDHGVGTDTQYF	TGTGCCACCAGCAGAGATCACGGGGTGGGCACAGATACGCAGTATTTT
TRBJ1-1	NA	NA	TRBV6-6	CASSYGGGGSEAFF	TGTGCCAGCAGTTACGGTGGGGGGGGCTCTGAAGCTTTCTTT
TRBJ2-7	NA	TRBD2	TRBV7-2	CASSSGTRGYEQYF	TGTGCCAGCAGCTCTGGGACTAGAGGCTACGAGCAGTACTTC
TRBJ1-4	NA	NA	TRBV6-5	CASSRSGVGDEKLFF	TGTGCCAGCAGTCGCTCGGGGGTCGGGGATGAAAAACTGTTTTTT
TRBJ2-2	NA	NA	TRBV19	CASSTIIRTLFTGELFF	TGTGCCAGTAGTACAATAATCCGGACGCTCTTCACCGGGGAGCTGTTTTTT
TRBJ1-5	NA	TRBD1	TRBV6-5	CATRRGPNQPQHF	TGTGCCACCCGCAGGGGGCCAAATCAGCCCCAGCATTTT
TRBJ2-2	few	NA	TRBV10-1	CASSESHLGMGRSPRNTGELFF	TGCGCCAGCAGTGAGTCTCATTTGGGGATGGGCAGATCGCCCCGGAACACCGGGGAGCTGTTTTTT
TRBJ2-1	NA	TRBD1	TRBV3-1/TRBV3-2	CASTPGTGVDEQFF	TGTGCCAGCACCCCCGGGACAGGGGTCGATGAGCAGTTCTTC
TRBJ2-1	NA	NA	TRBV19	CASSIAGTKVHEQFF	TGTGCCAGTAGTATAGCGGGGACGAAAGTTCATGAGCAGTTCTTC
TRBJ2-7	NA	TRBD1	TRBV30	CAWARQGSSYEQYF	TGTGCCTGGGCCAGACAGGGCAGCTCCTACGAGCAGTACTTC
TRBJ1-2	NA	NA	TRBV28	CATDEQGGYGYTF	TGTGCCACCGATGAACAGGGAGGCTATGGCTACACCTTC
TRBJ2-7	NA	TRBD1	TRBV14	CASRGTGVHEQYF	TGTGCCAGCAGGGGGACAGGAGTCCACGAGCAGTACTTC
TRBJ1-1	once	NA	TRBV28	CASRKEEGRAFF	TGTGCCAGCAGAAAGGAGGAGGGTAGAGCTTTCTTT
TRBJ2-7	once	NA	TRBV19	CASSIWGEDYEQYF	TGTGCCAGTAGTATCTGGGGAGAGGACTACGAGCAGTACTTC
TRBJ1-2	NA	NA	TRBV10-3	CAISADSSYGYTF	TGTGCCATCAGTGCTGACAGCTCCTATGGCTACACCTTC
TRBJ1-2	NA	NA	TRBV28	CASSSAAVYGYTF	TGTGCCAGCAGTTCGGCGGCGGTCTATGGCTACACCTTC
TRBJ2-7	NA	NA	TRBV5-1	CASSLAGQEQYF	TGCGCCAGCAGCTTGGCCGGACAGGAGCAGTACTTC
TRBJ1-4	NA	NA	TRBV11-2	CASSLGGREKLFF	TGTGCCAGCAGCTTGGGGGGCCGTGAAAAACTGTTTTTT
TRBJ1-4	few	NA	TRBV7-8	CASSLGAGREKLFF	TGTGCCAGCAGCTTGGGGGCGGGACGCGAAAAACTGTTTTTT
TRBJ2-5	NA	TRBD2	TRBV24-1	CATSDTGTSGVSETQYF	TGTGCCACCAGTGATACCGGGACTAGCGGTGTCTCAGAGACCCAGTACTTC
TRBJ2-7	NA	NA	TRBV5-4	CASSFISGDYEQYF	TGTGCCAGCAGCTTTATTTCGGGGGACTACGAGCAGTACTTC
TRBJ1-1	NA	NA	TRBV19	CASSISTYTEAFF	TGTGCCAGTAGTATCAGCACCTATACTGAAGCTTTCTTT
TRBJ2-3	NA	NA	TRBV5-6	CASSRAREKTDTQYF	TGTGCCAGCAGCCGCGCACGTGAGAAAACAGATACGCAGTATTTT
TRBJ1-1	once	TRBD1	TRBV2	CARDRGRTEAFF	TGTGCCAGGGACAGGGGGCGGACTGAAGCTTTCTTT
TRBJ2-1	NA	NA	TRBV9	CASSTRTVGEQFF	TGTGCCAGCAGCACCCGGACAGTCGGGGAGCAGTTCTTC
TRBJ2-1	NA	NA	TRBV9	CASSRQATINNEQFF	TGTGCCAGCAGTCGACAGGCAACGATAAACAATGAGCAGTTCTTC